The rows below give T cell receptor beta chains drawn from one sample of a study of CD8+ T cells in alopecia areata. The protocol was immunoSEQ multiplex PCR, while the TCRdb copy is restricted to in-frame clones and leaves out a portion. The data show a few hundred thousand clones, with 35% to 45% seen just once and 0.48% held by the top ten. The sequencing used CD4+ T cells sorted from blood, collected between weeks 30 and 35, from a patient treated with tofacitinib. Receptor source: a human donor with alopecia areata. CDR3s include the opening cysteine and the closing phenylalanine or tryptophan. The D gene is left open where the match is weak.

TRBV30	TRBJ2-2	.	CAWSFRVTTGELFF
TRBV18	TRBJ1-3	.	CASSPSSMMGSGNTIYF
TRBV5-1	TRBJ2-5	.	CASSWGNMPQETQYF
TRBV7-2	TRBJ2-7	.	CASSLGYSLSYEQYF
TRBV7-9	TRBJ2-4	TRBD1	CASSLQGGDIQYF
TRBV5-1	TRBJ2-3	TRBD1	CASSLARRDRFTDTQYF
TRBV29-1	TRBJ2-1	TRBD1	CSVTRGQGGSEQFF
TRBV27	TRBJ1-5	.	CASSLLMGNQPQHF
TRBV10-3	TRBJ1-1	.	CAISEGWSTEAFF
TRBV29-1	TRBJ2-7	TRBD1	CSGGTGGREQYF
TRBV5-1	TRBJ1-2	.	CASSWGQANYGYTF
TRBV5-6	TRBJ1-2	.	CASSFQRRSYGYTF
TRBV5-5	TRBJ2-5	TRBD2	CASSLDGRAEETQYF
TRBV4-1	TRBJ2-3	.	CASSQEVGASDTQYF
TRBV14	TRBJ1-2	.	CASSHQRSGYTF
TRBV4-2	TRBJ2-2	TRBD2	CASSQVVRGGLSGELFF
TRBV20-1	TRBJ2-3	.	CSAAGYDTQYF
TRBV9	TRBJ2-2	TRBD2	CASSSGTSGSGTGELFF
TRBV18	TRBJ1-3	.	CASSPTPRGSGNTIYF
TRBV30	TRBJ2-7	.	CAWTTAYEQYF
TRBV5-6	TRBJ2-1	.	CASSSGPRTSKEQFF
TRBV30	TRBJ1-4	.	CAWSARQDLGKLFF
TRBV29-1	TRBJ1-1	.	CSVSPRGAEAFF
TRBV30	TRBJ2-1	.	CAWSPPLNNEQFF
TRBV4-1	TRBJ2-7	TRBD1	CASSPNSAGGFPSEQYF
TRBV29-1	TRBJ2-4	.	CSVVAENIRRAKNIQYF
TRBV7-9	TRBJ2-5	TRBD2	CASSLAGGRETQYF
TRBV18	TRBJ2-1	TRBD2	CATVAGGISYNEQFF
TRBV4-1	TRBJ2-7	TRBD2	CASRPLAGGPYEQYF
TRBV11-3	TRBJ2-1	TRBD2	CASSSQAGVSYNEQFF
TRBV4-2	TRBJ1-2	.	CASSQEGAGHPDGYTF